Each of the 8 T cell receptor beta chains below was sequenced from the same sample in a study of siplizumab effects on memory and regulatory T cells. What these receptors recognize is not known. In the mixed lymphocyte reaction, cells were cocultured for 5 to 7 days at 37°C. This table comes from immunoSEQ multiplex PCR, and its TCRdb copy is limited to in-frame clones, with some not included. The sample shows nearly 20,000 clones, roughly 40% of them seen only once. Sequenced: CFSE-low (dividing) CD4+ T cells sorted from an allogeneic mixed lymphocyte reaction. The receptors shown here come from a human donor in good health; the cells came from an allogeneic mixed lymphocyte reaction. Some clones in this sample may be carry-over from other donors' samples.

This clone has at least ten counts. V and J are TRBV30 and TRBJ2-1; D is perhaps TRBD2 (6 bases). CDR1 and CDR2 from the germline V gene are GTSNPN and SVGIG (reference sequence). This CDR3 has 14 amino acids. Deletions cut 7 bases from V and 0 bases from J, with 13 bases between. DNA of the CDR3: TGTGCCTTCTCGACTAGTTTCTCCTACAATGAGCAGTTCTTC. Translating gives CAFSTSFSYNEQFF.

This clone was recorded once. The chain recombines TRBV6-6 with TRBJ2-1, with TRBD2 as a possible D gene (6 bases). The CDR3 totals 15 residues. CDR1 is MNHNY and CDR2 is SVGAGI in the germline V gene (reference sequence). V lost 0 bases and J lost 3, with 9 bases in between. CDR3 in DNA: TGTGCCAGCAGTTACTCCGGGGGTCACTACAATGAGCAGTTCTTC. It codes for CASSYSGGHYNEQFF.

The chain is built from TRBV5-1 and TRBJ1-2; maybe TRBD1 (6 bases). Trimming removed 0 bases from V and 5 bases from J, with 11 bases in between. CDR1 and CDR2 from the germline V gene are SGHRS and YFSETQ. CDR3 length equals 14 residues. CDR3 protein: CASSLEQGRYGYTF. DNA for the CDR3: TGCGCCAGCAGCTTGGAACAGGGTAGATATGGCTACACCTTC.

V usage is TRBV7-6 and J usage is TRBJ1-1; tentative D call: TRBD1 (5 bases). Germline CDR1 and CDR2: SGHVS and FNYEAQ. The V gene lost 1 base and the J gene lost 0 bases, with 12 bases spanning the gap. The CDR3 runs 16 residues. The CDR3 DNA follows: TGTGCCAGCAGCTTAGGTCAGGGAATAATGAACACTGAAGCTTTCTTT. Translated: CASSLGQGIMNTEAFF.

The chain joins TRBV6-6 to TRBJ1-1; no definite D call. The CDR3 extends over 15 amino acids. V was shortened by 0 bases and J by 1 base, with 9 bases between the two germline ends. Germline V CDR1 and CDR2: MNHNY, SVGAGI (reference sequence). CDR3 nucleotide sequence: TGTGCCAGCAGTTACTCGAACAACGCGAACACTGAAGCTTTCTTT. It encodes CASSYSNNANTEAFF.

By share of the sample, this clone is medium-sized. The chain uses TRBV29-1 and TRBJ1-1, with D tentatively TRBD1 (5 bases). The germline V and J ends were trimmed by 1 base and 2 bases, with 11 bases remaining between them. Germline values: CDR1 SQVTM, CDR2 ANQGSEA. This CDR3 region has 14 residues. DNA of the CDR3: TGCAGCGTTGAAGTAAAAGGGGCCAACACTGAAGCTTTCTTT. Its translation: CSVEVKGANTEAFF.

This clone was seen once. This chain uses TRBV4-1 with TRBJ2-1; D is undetermined. Germline-derived CDR1 and CDR2 are MGHRA and YSYEKL. Trimming removed 11 bases at V and 0 bases at J, with 11 bases between. The CDR3 is 13 residues long. The CDR3 loop reads CAPEAPSYNEQFF. The CDR3 DNA follows: TGCGCCCCAGAGGCCCCCTCCTACAATGAGCAGTTCTTC.

The CDR3 coding sequence is TGTGCCAGTAGCCCGCTCCTGGGCAGCCTCCACTTT. As protein: CASSPLLGSLHF. V and J are TRBV19 and TRBJ1-6; D is unclear. The V gene's germline CDR1 is LNHDA and CDR2 SQIVND (reference sequence). V gave up 6 bases and J gave up 15 bases, with 15 bases separating them. This CDR3 has 12 amino acids.